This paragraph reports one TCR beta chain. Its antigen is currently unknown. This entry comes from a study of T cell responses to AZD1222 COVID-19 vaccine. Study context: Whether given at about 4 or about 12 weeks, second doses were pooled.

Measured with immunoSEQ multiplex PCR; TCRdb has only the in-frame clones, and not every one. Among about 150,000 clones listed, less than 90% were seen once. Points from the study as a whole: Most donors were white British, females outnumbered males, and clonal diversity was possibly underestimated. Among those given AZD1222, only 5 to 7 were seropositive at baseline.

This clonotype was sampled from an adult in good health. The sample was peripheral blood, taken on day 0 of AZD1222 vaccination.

The CDR3 sequence is CASSLWVGNQPQHF. Written as DNA, the CDR3 is TGTGCCAGCAGTTTATGGGTCGGGAATCAGCCCCAGCATTTT. The chain employs TRBV27 and TRBJ1-5; no clear D. Germline CDR1 is MNHEY and CDR2 is SMNVEV (reference sequence). Trimming shortened V by 1 base and J by 4 bases, and 8 bases separated the two germline ends. There are 14 residues in the CDR3.